Presented here are 17 T cell receptor beta chains from one specimen sequenced in a study of blood T cell repertoires in COVID-19. Profiled with immunoSEQ multiplex PCR; TCRdb holds only in-frame clones, not every one. The table has about 200,000 clones, 82% seen once. The sequenced sample was PBMCs or T cells enriched from blood (not recorded which). Every receptor here comes from a man aged 40-49 years who had recovered from COVID-19.

J is TRBJ2-7 and V is TRBV11-1, with 9 bases that match TRBD2. V shed 3 bases, J shed 3 bases, and the junction held 3 bases outside the gene matches. Germline V CDR1 and CDR2: SGHAT, FQDESV (reference sequence). The CDR3 spans 14 residues. The chain's CDR3 is CASSFLAGNYEQYF. For the CDR3, the DNA is TGTGCCAGCAGCTTCCTAGCGGGAAACTACGAGCAGTACTTC.

V is TRBV30 and J is TRBJ1-4; possibly TRBD1 for D (6 bases). This CDR3 spans 12 amino acids. The germline V and J ends were trimmed by 8 bases and 4 bases, with 11 bases remaining between them. Germline V gene sequence: CDR1 GTSNPN, CDR2 SVGIG (reference sequence). CDR3 loop: CARGSLNEKLFF. CDR3 coding DNA: TGTGCCAGGGGGTCCCTTAATGAAAAACTGTTTTTT.

The chain joins TRBV11-2 to TRBJ1-5, with 8 bases aligning to TRBD1. Losses at the gene ends were 6 bases for V and 4 bases for J; bases not matched to a gene: 11. The CDR3 totals 16 residues. Germline values: CDR1 SGHAT, CDR2 FQNNGV. The CDR3 reads CASRHSGTGPNQPQHF. The CDR3 region has the DNA TGTGCCAGCAGACATTCCGGGACAGGCCCGAATCAGCCCCAGCATTTT.

V and J are TRBV5-1 and TRBJ1-4; a possible D gene is TRBD1 (6 bases). The germline gives CDR1 SGHRS, CDR2 YFSETQ. The CDR3 spans 14 residues. Deletions cut 3 bases from V and 6 bases from J, with 12 bases between. The DNA of the CDR3 is TGCGCCAGCAGCTCGCAGGGGAGGGATGAAAAACTGTTTTTT. Translation: CASSSQGRDEKLFF.

This clone was seen only a few times. The rearrangement uses TRBV4-2 and TRBJ1-4, with a possible D match to TRBD1 (6 bases). Trimming stripped 0 bases from V and 5 bases from J, with 13 bases between. Germline lookup yields CDR1 LGHNA and CDR2 YNFKEQ. CDR3 size: 16 residues. This CDR3 is CASSQEARTANEKLFF. The CDR3 DNA reads as TGTGCCAGCAGCCAAGAGGCTAGGACAGCAAATGAAAAACTGTTTTTT.

The chain is built from TRBV29-1 and TRBJ2-4; TRBD2 might be the D (6 bases). Trimming shortened V by 7 bases and J by 7 bases, and 14 bases separated the two germline ends. The CDR3 sequence is 12 residues long. Per the germline V gene, CDR1 is SQVTM and CDR2 is ANQGSEA. DNA of the CDR3: TGCAGCGGGGGTCCGGAGGGCAACATTCAGTACTTC. Its protein is CSGGPEGNIQYF.

This clone was observed a single time. J is TRBJ2-3 and V is TRBV5-6; the match to TRBD2 covers 9 bases. The length of the CDR3 is 17 residues. The germline V gene has CDR1 SGHDT and CDR2 YYEEEE. The V gene end was trimmed by 4 bases and the J gene end by 4 bases; junction bases not matched to a gene: 13. CDR3 region: CASSIMTSGGFSDTQYF. The CDR3 DNA sequence: TGTGCCAGCAGCATAATGACTAGCGGAGGGTTTTCAGATACGCAGTATTTT.

CDR3 nucleotides: TGTGCCAGCAGTACCACAGGGGGCGGCTACGAGCAGTACTTC. Translated, it gives CASSTTGGGYEQYF. The V call is TRBV6-5, the J call TRBJ2-7, with TRBD1 matching over 9 bases. The CDR3 has 14 amino acids. V shed 5 bases, J shed 3 bases, and the junction held 5 bases outside the gene matches. Germline values: CDR1 MNHEY, CDR2 SVGAGI.

This clone was recorded only once. The rearrangement uses TRBV19 and TRBJ2-1, with D maybe TRBD1 (6 bases). V gave up 3 bases and J gave up 6 bases, with 15 bases separating them. The germline gives CDR1 LNHDA, CDR2 SQIVND (reference sequence). This CDR3 region has 15 residues. CDR3 sequence reads: CASSIGLGRGNEQFF. CDR3 in DNA: TGTGCCAGTAGTATTGGGTTGGGCAGGGGCAATGAGCAGTTCTTC.

This chain uses TRBV21-1 with TRBJ2-3; the table names TRBD2, a call not compared with the DNA. TRBV21-1 is listed as a pseudogene. There are 14 residues in the CDR3. As DNA, the CDR3 is TGTGCCGTCCCGGGGGGCCTTCGCACAGATACGCAGTATTTT. Its protein product is CAVPGGLRTDTQYF.

The V call is TRBV5-1, the J call TRBJ2-5; 10 bases are a match to TRBD1. The CDR3 length is 15 residues. The V and J ends lost 3 bases and 4 bases, in that order; junction bases with no gene match: 6. Per the germline V gene, CDR1 is SGHRS and CDR2 is YFSETQ. CDR3: CASSSPTGGVETQYF. In DNA, the CDR3 is TGCGCCAGCAGCTCTCCGACAGGGGGCGTAGAGACCCAGTACTTC. The whole variable domain, filled in from reference TRBV5-1 and TRBJ2-5, reads KAGVTQTPRYLIKTRGQQVTLSCSPISGHRSVSWYQQTPGQGLQFLFEYFSETQRNKGNFPGRFSGRQFSNSRSEMNVSTLELGDSALYLCASSSPTGGVETQYFGPGTRLLVL.

This clone has more than one count but fewer than ten. The V and J genes are TRBV20-1 and TRBJ1-1; D is uncertain. This CDR3 comprises 11 residues. V lost 7 bases and J 0 bases, leaving 6 bases between the germline ends. Per the germline V gene, CDR1 is DFQATT and CDR2 is SNEGSKA (reference sequence). The CDR3 sequence is CSEQMNTEAFF. For the CDR3, the DNA is TGCAGTGAACAGATGAACACTGAAGCTTTCTTT.

The chain carries TRBV6-5 and TRBJ1-6; 8 bases line up with TRBD1. From germline, CDR1 is MNHEY and CDR2 SVGAGI. CDR3 length equals 16 residues. V was pared by 3 bases and J by 8 bases, with 9 bases of the junction left unmatched. DNA of the CDR3: TGTGCCAGCAGTTATGGACAGGGCCGGGGAGATTCACCCCTCCACTTT. Amino acid sequence: CASSYGQGRGDSPLHF.

The genes are TRBV6-5 and TRBJ2-1; D is ambiguous. There are 15 residues in the CDR3. The germline V and J ends were trimmed by 3 bases and 6 bases, with 15 bases remaining between them. Germline V gene lookup returns CDR1 MNHEY and CDR2 SVGAGI. The CDR3 sequence: CASSYGSIRGNEQFF. The CDR3 DNA follows: TGTGCCAGCAGTTATGGTTCGATACGAGGCAATGAGCAGTTCTTC.

CDR3 nucleotide sequence: TGTGCCAGCAGCCGGCGGTGGAGCTCCTATAATTCACCCCTCCACTTT. Translating it yields CASSRRWSSYNSPLHF. V is TRBV5-4 and J is TRBJ1-6; D gene unclear. With 4 bases removed from V and 0 bases from J, the gap between germline ends came to 11 bases. This CDR3 spans 16 amino acids. Looked up from germline, CDR1 is SGHNT and CDR2 is YYREEE (reference sequence). Looking up the rest from reference TRBV5-4 and TRBJ1-6 gives the full variable domain: ETGVTQSPTHLIKTRGQQVTLRCSSQSGHNTVSWYQQALGQGPQFIFQYYREEENGRGNFPPRFSGLQFPNYSSELNVNALELDDSALYLCASSRRWSSYNSPLHFGNGTRLTVT.

The chain has TRBV7-3 and TRBJ1-1; D uncertain. With 2 bases removed from V and 3 bases from J, the gap between germline ends came to 13 bases. The CDR3 has 15 amino acids. Germline-derived CDR1 and CDR2 are SGHTA and FQGTGA. The CDR3 sequence is CASSLYMVGDTEAFF. The CDR3 nucleotides read TGTGCCAGCAGCTTATATATGGTTGGAGACACTGAAGCTTTCTTT.

The genes are TRBV10-1 and TRBJ2-3; 13 bases match TRBD2. The CDR3 sequence is 15 residues long. CDR1 is WNHNN and CDR2 is SYGVQD in the germline V gene (reference sequence). V shed 4 bases and J 6 bases; nucleotides not matched to a gene: 4. The CDR3 coding sequence is TGCGCCAGCAGTGTTGGACTAGCGGGGGAGGATACGCAGTATTTT. Residues: CASSVGLAGEDTQYF.